Listed here is a single TCR beta chain. Its target is not known. These data are taken from a study of T cell responses to AZD1222 COVID-19 vaccine. Libraries were prepared by immunoSEQ multiplex PCR; TCRdb keeps only in-frame clonotypes and omits some of them. Here the sample spans roughly 120,000 clones, 88% being singletons. Study results and limitations: The study reported that nearly half of spike-specific TCRs target unmutated variant regions. Donors were chiefly white British, with a greater number of females, and clonal diversity was perhaps underestimated. Spike was spanned by vaccine-associated CD4 TCRs, with dominance at 160-218 and 743-854.

The sample here was peripheral blood, taken on day 0 of MenACWY control vaccination. The sequence was collected from an adult in good health.

CDR3 amino acids: CASSRPSYRFRGVQYF. The CDR3, as DNA: TGCGCCAGCAGTCGACCAAGTTACAGGTTCAGGGGTGTGCAGTACTTC. The J gene is TRBJ2-7, the V gene TRBV23-1; TRBD1 is a possible D gene (6 bases). TRBV23-1 is known as an ORF, though its function is uncertain. V lost 4 bases, J lost 9 bases, and 25 bases lay in between. The CDR3 is 16 amino acids.